These 18 T cell receptor beta chains share one sample of origin, sequenced in a study of spatial heterogeneity in lung cancer. General study results and limits: One measure, the expanded intratumoral alpha and beta TCR count, tracked tumor mutation counts.

This sample's time point: sample taken at primary tumor resection. TCRdb independently ran MiXCR on the 5' RACE reads; one entry per CDR3 protein. The sample contains 1,500 to 1,800 distinct CDR3 sequences, 9.8% of which appear only once. Their recognized antigens are unknown. The specimen comprised lung tumor tissue, sampled at surgery. These receptors all come from a female donor with early-stage non-small cell lung cancer.

This clonotype was observed a handful of times. This chain uses TRBV24-1 with TRBJ2-1; D not resolved. In germline, CDR1 is KGHDR, CDR2 SFDVKD. The length of the CDR3 is 16 residues. V lost 4 bases and J lost 1, with 13 bases in between. Here the CDR3 reads CATSDPSRPSYNEQFF. The CDR3 DNA is TGTGCCACCAGTGACCCCAGCCGGCCATCCTACAATGAGCAGTTCTTC.

This clonotype was counted at least ten times. The chain employs TRBV2 and TRBJ2-1; D perhaps matches TRBD1 (5 bases). The V gene lost 0 bases and the J gene lost 7 bases, with 7 bases spanning the gap. CDR3 length: 13 residues. Germline V gene sequence: CDR1 SNHLY, CDR2 FYNNEI. CDR3 in amino acids: CASSEARVNEQFF. The CDR3 nucleotides read TGTGCCAGCAGTGAAGCCAGGGTAAATGAGCAGTTCTTC.

By its share, this clonotype is medium-sized. This CDR3 is CASSSLAGRETQYF. The CDR3 region has the DNA TGTGCCAGCAGCTCGTTAGCGGGACGGGAGACCCAGTACTTC. This rearrangement joins TRBV11-1 to TRBJ2-5; 8 bases match TRBD2. The CDR3 sequence is 14 residues long. V was pared by 4 bases and J by 5 bases, with 6 bases of the junction left unmatched. The germline V gene encodes CDR1 SGHAT and CDR2 FQDESV (reference sequence). The entire variable domain, with the rest obtained from reference TRBV11-1 and TRBJ2-5, is as follows: EAEVAQSPRYKITEKSQAVAFWCDPISGHATLYWYRQILGQGPELLVQFQDESVVDDSQLPKDRFSAERLKGVDSTLKIQPAELGDSAMYLCASSSLAGRETQYFGPGTRLLVL.

This sequence joins TRBV9 and TRBJ2-5; D not certain. CDR3 length: 13 amino acids. From germline, CDR1 is SGDLS and CDR2 YYNGEE. Trimming shortened V by 4 bases and J by 5 bases, and 12 bases separated the two germline ends. The chain's CDR3 is CASSPLTLETQYF. CDR3 sequence (DNA): TGTGCCAGCAGCCCATTGACACTTGAGACCCAGTACTTC.

This clonotype was seen repeatedly, ten times or more. J is TRBJ2-1 and V is TRBV20-1, with 7 bases fitting TRBD2. Germline loops: CDR1 DFQATT, CDR2 SNEGSKA (reference sequence). The J segment lost 9 bases and the V segment lost 3 bases, leaving 17 bases of the junction unmatched. The CDR3 contains 16 residues. The chain's CDR3 is CSARDLRGSVPFEQFF. CDR3 coding DNA: TGCAGTGCTAGGGACCTTCGCGGGAGCGTCCCCTTTGAGCAGTTCTTC.

This clonotype qualifies as large. The rearrangement uses TRBV7-2 and TRBJ2-7; either TRBD1 or TRBD2 may fit D (5 bases each). The CDR3 spans 14 residues. The germline gives CDR1 SGHTA, CDR2 FQGNSA. Trimming left V 7 bases short and J 4 bases short, with 17 bases between. The CDR3 loop reads CASTRSVGEYEQYF. Here the CDR3 DNA reads TGTGCCAGCACCCGATCGGTGGGGGAATACGAGCAGTACTTC.

By frequency in the sample, this clonotype is medium-sized (0.01 to 0.1%). This chain joins TRBV7-9 and TRBJ2-1; D ambiguous. Per the germline V gene, CDR1 is SEHNR and CDR2 is FQNEAQ (reference sequence). Trimming shortened V by 8 bases and J by 2 bases, and 7 bases separated the two germline ends. The CDR3 spans 12 residues. In nucleotides, the CDR3 is TGTGCCAGCGGTACGCCCTACAATGAGCAGTTCTTC. This gives the protein CASGTPYNEQFF.

By sample fraction, this clonotype is medium-sized. This chain joins TRBV20-1 and TRBJ2-7, with a tentative D call TRBD2 (6 bases). CDR1 and CDR2 (germline): DFQATT, SNEGSKA (reference sequence). The CDR3 runs to 13 residues. V shed 6 bases and J shed 0 bases, with 12 bases lying between them. In DNA, the CDR3 is TGCAGTGCCCGACTAGGCCACTCCTACGAGCAGTACTTC. Encoded protein: CSARLGHSYEQYF.

In its sample, this clonotype was seen many times. The chain uses TRBV7-2 and TRBJ2-1; the D gene is possibly TRBD2 (6 bases). Germline CDR1 reads SGHTA; CDR2 reads FQGNSA. With 2 bases removed from V and 7 bases from J, the gap between germline ends came to 9 bases. The CDR3 is made up of 13 amino acids. The CDR3 DNA reads TGTGCCAGCAGCTTATCCCGGGAGAATGAGCAGTTCTTC. This gives the protein CASSLSRENEQFF.

This clonotype has just a few counts. V is TRBV20-1 and J is TRBJ2-4, with 10 nucleotides matching TRBD2. Losses at the gene ends were 6 bases for V and 5 bases for J; bases not matched to a gene: 10. Germline-derived CDR1 and CDR2 are DFQATT and SNEGSKA (reference sequence). The CDR3 consists of 15 residues. The CDR3 protein is CSAARLAGDQNIQYF. CDR3 nucleotide sequence: TGCAGTGCCGCGAGGCTAGCGGGGGATCAAAACATTCAGTACTTC.

By proportion, this clonotype is medium-sized (0.01 to 0.1%). J is TRBJ2-7 and V is TRBV10-3; 8 positions agree with TRBD1. This CDR3 has 14 amino acids. The V gene's germline CDR1 is ENHRY and CDR2 SYGVKD. V gave up 6 bases and J gave up 2 bases; unmatched junction bases: 6. The CDR3 spells CAIRSGQEPYEQYF. In DNA, the CDR3 is TGTGCCATCAGGTCGGGACAGGAACCCTACGAGCAGTACTTC.

The genes are TRBV20-1 and TRBJ2-2; D is ambiguous. Trimming pared 2 bases from V and 3 bases from J, leaving 10 bases between. Germline-derived CDR1 and CDR2 are DFQATT and SNEGSKA (reference sequence). The CDR3 is 14 amino acids. In DNA, the CDR3 is TGCAGTGCTAGATTCGGCCGAGACACCGGGGAGCTGTTTTTT. Translation: CSARFGRDTGELFF.

By sample share, this clonotype is medium-sized. The V call is TRBV11-2, the J call TRBJ2-1; D is ambiguous. The CDR3 consists of 17 residues. Germline V gene lookup returns CDR1 SGHAT and CDR2 FQNNGV. V lost 1 base and J 6 bases, leaving 19 bases between the germline ends. Here the CDR3 reads CASSLAVSRALPNEQFF. CDR3 sequence (DNA): TGTGCCAGCAGCTTAGCAGTCTCCCGGGCCCTTCCCAATGAGCAGTTCTTC.

This clonotype is medium-sized (0.01 to 0.1%) within its sample. V and J are TRBV29-1 and TRBJ1-2, with 8 bases lining up with TRBD1. V shed 5 bases and J 4 bases; nucleotides not matched to a gene: 6. Germline V gives CDR1 SQVTM, CDR2 ANQGSEA. This CDR3 is built from 13 residues. CDR3 protein: CSVRTGTVYGYTF. CDR3 nucleotides: TGCAGCGTTCGGACAGGGACCGTCTATGGCTACACCTTC.

This clonotype is large (0.1 to 1%) within its sample. The V gene is TRBV7-2, the J gene TRBJ2-1, with 13 bases that match TRBD2. V trimming: 5 bases; J trimming: 6 bases; junction bases outside the gene matches: 4. The CDR3 extends over 15 amino acids. Germline V gives CDR1 SGHTA, CDR2 FQGNSA. The CDR3 protein is CASSPGLAGANEQFF. The CDR3 DNA is TGTGCCAGCAGCCCCGGACTAGCGGGGGCCAATGAGCAGTTCTTC.

This chain links TRBV6-2 or TRBV6-3 with TRBJ2-7, with TRBD1 identical over 11 bases. Trimming removed 6 bases from V and 2 bases from J; junction bases left unmatched: 6. The CDR3 contains 15 residues. CDR1 is MNHEY, CDR2 SVGEGT, per germline. The CDR3, as DNA: TGTGCCAGCAGAATGCCGGGACAGGGGGCCTACGAGCAGTACTTC. The encoded protein is CASRMPGQGAYEQYF.

This clonotype is categorized as large. The chain employs TRBV7-2 and TRBJ2-7; 10 nucleotides match TRBD2. The germline V gene has CDR1 SGHTA and CDR2 FQGNSA. The CDR3 contains 15 residues. The V segment lost 5 bases and the J segment 0 bases; nucleotides outside the gene matches: 4. CDR3 in DNA: TGTGCCAGCAGCAAATCTAGCGGGGGCTCCTACGAGCAGTACTTC. It is translated as CASSKSSGGSYEQYF.

By share of the sample, this clonotype is medium-sized (0.01 to 0.1%). This sequence joins TRBV11-2 and TRBJ2-2; 16 bases map to TRBD2. Germline V gives CDR1 SGHAT, CDR2 FQNNGV. The CDR3 is made up of 19 amino acids. V was clipped by 5 bases and J by 3 bases; unmatched bases: 9. CDR3 protein: CASSQPGLAGGPHTGELFF. The CDR3 DNA reads as TGTGCCAGCAGCCAGCCGGGACTAGCGGGGGGGCCACACACCGGGGAGCTGTTTTTT.